The present entry profiles one T cell receptor (beta chain) with its context. Its antigen is still unknown. No clone much larger than this one lies a single base away; base qualities are absent. TCRbeta CDR3 regions were amplified from genomic DNA by means of the immunoSEQ Assay, a bias-controlled multiplex PCR. On the study's bioinformatics: Nucleated cell counts per sample were estimated from amplification of reference gene primers within the assay. To quantify the absolute abundance of each unique TCRbeta CDR3 rearrangement, sequence reads were collapsed and filtered. For each sample, productive Simpson clonality was calculated by taking the square root of Simpson's diversity index across productive rearrangements. TCRdb re-hosts the immuneACCESS table, in-frame sequences only. Its copies lack some clones; in the studies checked, an unresolved V gene accounts for under half of them, and the cause for the rest is not known. V and J calls and clone size follow that table, whereas D and trimming were derived from the DNA. Here the sample has 150,000 to 200,000 clones; roughly three quarters occur a single time. The ten top clones hold 5.5% to 7% of the sample.

At one collaborating source in Seattle, patients were enrolled during active infection and were followed longitudinally through the course of disease. Each collaborating institution followed its own protocols to collect whole blood in K2EDTA tubes. Collaborator samples were shipped for TCRbeta analysis as frozen whole blood, isolated PBMCs, or DNA extracted from either sample type. The data were taken from a study of blood T cell repertoires in COVID-19 (dated by TCRdb to 2020 to 2021). With regard to the full study: Samples from collaborators originated in the United States, Italy and Spain and spanned both the acute and convalescent phases of COVID-19. The material from the prospective study consisted of cDNA or gDNA derived from T cells, B-cell-depleted T cells, or PBMCs. Subjects who had been exposed to COVID-19, were actively infected with it, or had recovered from it provided the deeply sampled blood TCRbeta repertoires that made up the dataset. A freely available public database, intended as a resource for researchers studying the immune response to SARS-CoV-2, is where the repertoires were released. The samples were drawn from the first 160 participants of the ongoing ImmuneRACE study and from more than 1,000 subjects provided by 6 global collaborators. Nearly every sample came with metadata listing a de-identified subject ID, COVID-19 status, age in years and sex. Where available, HLA class I and class II types were obtained from metadata supplied by the sample provider rather than from assay-based typing. The paper as a whole reports these results and caveats: Clinical and demographic metadata were provided uncurated, with the amount varying by source and participant.

Cut back by 10 bases and 1 base, the V and J ends lie 12 bases apart. From the germline V gene (reference sequence), CDR1 is MNHEY and CDR2 is SMNVEV. Including cysteine and phenylalanine, the CDR3 has 13 amino acids. Just the 39-base CDR3 DNA is kept, in frame starting at base 1. Recombination linked TRBV27 to TRBJ2-3, with the D gene too uncertain to name. The source is a woman aged 35 to 49 with COVID-19, enrolled during active disease. Sequenced sample: peripheral blood. The base sequence is TGTGCCACCAAAGACTCTGGCACAGATACGCAGTATTTT. Its coded protein is CATKDSGTDTQYF.